This T cell receptor beta chain was profiled in a study of blood T cell repertoires in COVID-19. TCRdb's table, derived via immunoSEQ multiplex PCR, lists solely in-frame clones and lacks some. The repertoire holds about 57,000 clones, with about 90% as singletons. Germline V CDR1 and CDR2: LGHDT, YNNKEL (reference sequence). This CDR3 is built from 13 residues. V lost 6 bases to trimming and J lost 3 bases, with 11 bases between them. Material: peripheral blood. The V call is TRBV3-1 (or the pseudogene TRBV3-2), the J call TRBJ1-1, with a weak D call TRBD1 (5 bases). This TCR was recovered from a human donor in a cohort sampled during active COVID-19. The DNA for the CDR3 is TGTGCCAGCAGGGGGGGGATCTACACTGAAGCTTTCTTT. Protein sequence: CASRGGIYTEAFF.